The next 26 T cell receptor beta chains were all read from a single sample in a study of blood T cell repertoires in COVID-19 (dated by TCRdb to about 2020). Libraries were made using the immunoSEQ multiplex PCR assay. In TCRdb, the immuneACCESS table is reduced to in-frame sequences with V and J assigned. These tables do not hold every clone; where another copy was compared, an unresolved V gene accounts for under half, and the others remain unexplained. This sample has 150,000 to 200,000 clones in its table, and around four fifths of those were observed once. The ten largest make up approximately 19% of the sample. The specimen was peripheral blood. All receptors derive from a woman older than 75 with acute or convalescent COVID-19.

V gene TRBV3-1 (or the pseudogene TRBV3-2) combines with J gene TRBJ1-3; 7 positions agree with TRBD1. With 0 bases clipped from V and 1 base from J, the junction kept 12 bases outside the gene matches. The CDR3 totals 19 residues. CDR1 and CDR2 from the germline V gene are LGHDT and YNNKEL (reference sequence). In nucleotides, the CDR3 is TGTGCCAGCAGCCAAGATTACCCACAGGGGTGGGTGTCTGGAAACACCATATATTTT. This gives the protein CASSQDYPQGWVSGNTIYF.

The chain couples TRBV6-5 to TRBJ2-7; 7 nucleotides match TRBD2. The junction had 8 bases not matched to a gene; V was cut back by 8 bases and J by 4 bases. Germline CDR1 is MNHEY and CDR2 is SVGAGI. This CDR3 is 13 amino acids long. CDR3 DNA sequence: TGTGCCAGCGGGTTCGGGGGGAGGTACGAGCAGTACTTC. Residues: CASGFGGRYEQYF.

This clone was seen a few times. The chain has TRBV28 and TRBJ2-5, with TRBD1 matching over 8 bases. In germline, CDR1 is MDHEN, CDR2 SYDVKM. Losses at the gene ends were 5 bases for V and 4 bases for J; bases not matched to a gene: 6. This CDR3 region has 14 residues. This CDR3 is CASSLGQGVETQYF. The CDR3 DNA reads TGTGCCAGCAGTCTCGGACAGGGTGTAGAGACCCAGTACTTC.

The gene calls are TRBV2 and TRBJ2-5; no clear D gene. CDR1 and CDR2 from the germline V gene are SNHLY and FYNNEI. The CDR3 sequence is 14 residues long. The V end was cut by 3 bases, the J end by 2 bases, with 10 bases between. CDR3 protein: CASSESSRQETQYF. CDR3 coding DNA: TGTGCCAGCAGTGAGTCCTCGAGGCAAGAGACCCAGTACTTC.

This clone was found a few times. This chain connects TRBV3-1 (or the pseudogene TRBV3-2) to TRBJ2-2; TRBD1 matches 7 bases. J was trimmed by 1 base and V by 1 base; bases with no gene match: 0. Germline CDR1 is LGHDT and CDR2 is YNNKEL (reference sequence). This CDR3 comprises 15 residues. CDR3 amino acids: CASSQGTGNTGELFF. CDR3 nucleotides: TGTGCCAGCAGCCAAGGGACAGGGAACACCGGGGAGCTGTTTTTT.

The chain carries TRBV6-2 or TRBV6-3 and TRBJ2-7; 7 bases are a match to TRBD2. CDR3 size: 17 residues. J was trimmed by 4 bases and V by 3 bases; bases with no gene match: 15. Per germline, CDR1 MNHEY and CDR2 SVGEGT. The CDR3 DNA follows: TGTGCCAGCAGTTATCCGATTCGAACGAGCGGGGATTACGAGCAGTACTTC. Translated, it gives CASSYPIRTSGDYEQYF.

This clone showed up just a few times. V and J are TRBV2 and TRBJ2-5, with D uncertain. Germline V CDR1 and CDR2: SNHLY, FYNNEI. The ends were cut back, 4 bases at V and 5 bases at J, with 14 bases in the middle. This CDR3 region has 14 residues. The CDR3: CASSGAFKAETQYF. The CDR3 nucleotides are TGTGCCAGCAGTGGGGCATTCAAGGCTGAGACCCAGTACTTC.

Here the CDR3 reads CASSSRQGGGNYGYTF. CDR3 nucleotide sequence: TGCGCCAGCAGCTCCCGACAGGGGGGAGGAAACTATGGCTACACCTTC. The chain combines TRBV5-1 with TRBJ1-2; 9 bases fit TRBD1. Germline V lookup: CDR1 SGHRS, CDR2 YFSETQ. The CDR3 spans 16 residues. Trimming cost V 3 bases and J 2 bases; bases outside gene matches: 8. Using reference TRBV5-1 and TRBJ1-2 for the parts outside the CDR3, the full variable domain is KAGVTQTPRYLIKTRGQQVTLSCSPISGHRSVSWYQQTPGQGLQFLFEYFSETQRNKGNFPGRFSGRQFSNSRSEMNVSTLELGDSALYLCASSSRQGGGNYGYTFGSGTRLTVV.

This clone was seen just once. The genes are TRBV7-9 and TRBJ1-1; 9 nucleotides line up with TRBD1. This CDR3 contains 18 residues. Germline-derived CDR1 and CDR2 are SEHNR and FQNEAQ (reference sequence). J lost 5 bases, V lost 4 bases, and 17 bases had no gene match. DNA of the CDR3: TGTGCCAGCAGCTCCCCACGGGGGGACAGGGTGAAAGGAACTGAAGCTTTCTTT. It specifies CASSSPRGDRVKGTEAFF. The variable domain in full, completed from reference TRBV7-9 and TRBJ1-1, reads DTGVSQNPRHKITKRGQNVTFRCDPISEHNRLYWYRQTLGQGPEFLTYFQNEAQLEKSRLLSDRFSAERPKGSFSTLEIQRTEQGDSAMYLCASSSPRGDRVKGTEAFFGQGTRLTVV.

The CDR3 DNA follows: TGTGCCAGCAGCCCGGGACAAGATAACTATGGCTACACCTTC. Protein: CASSPGQDNYGYTF. V gene TRBV7-9 combines with J gene TRBJ1-2, with a possible D match to TRBD1 (6 bases). Trimming took 5 bases from V and 1 from J, leaving 11 bases between them. CDR1 is SEHNR and CDR2 is FQNEAQ in the germline V gene (reference sequence). This CDR3 comprises 14 residues.

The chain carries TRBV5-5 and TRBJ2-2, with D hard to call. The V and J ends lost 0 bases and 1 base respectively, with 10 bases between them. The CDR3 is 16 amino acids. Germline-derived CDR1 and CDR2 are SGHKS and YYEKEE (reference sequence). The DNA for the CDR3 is TGTGCCAGCAGCTTGGTTACGAGGATGAACACCGGGGAGCTGTTTTTT. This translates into CASSLVTRMNTGELFF.

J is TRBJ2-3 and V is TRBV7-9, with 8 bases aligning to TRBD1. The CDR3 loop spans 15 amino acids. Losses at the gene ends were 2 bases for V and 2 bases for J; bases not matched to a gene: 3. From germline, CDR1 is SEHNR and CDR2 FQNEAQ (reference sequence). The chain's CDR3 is CASSLTGGSTDTQYF. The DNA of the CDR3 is TGTGCCAGCAGCTTAACAGGGGGATCCACAGATACGCAGTATTTT. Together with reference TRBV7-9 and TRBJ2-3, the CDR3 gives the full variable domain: DTGVSQNPRHKITKRGQNVTFRCDPISEHNRLYWYRQTLGQGPEFLTYFQNEAQLEKSRLLSDRFSAERPKGSFSTLEIQRTEQGDSAMYLCASSLTGGSTDTQYFGPGTRLTVL.

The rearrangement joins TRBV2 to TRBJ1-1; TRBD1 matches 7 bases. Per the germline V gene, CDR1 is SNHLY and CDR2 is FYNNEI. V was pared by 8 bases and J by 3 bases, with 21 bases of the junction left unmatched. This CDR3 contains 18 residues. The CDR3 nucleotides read TGTGCCAGCTTTAGGGACAGCAAACACCCGTTGAAGGACACTGAAGCTTTCTTT. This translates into CASFRDSKHPLKDTEAFF.

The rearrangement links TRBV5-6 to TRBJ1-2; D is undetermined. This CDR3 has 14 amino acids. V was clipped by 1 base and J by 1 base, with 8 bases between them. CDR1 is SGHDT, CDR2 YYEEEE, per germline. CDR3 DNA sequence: TGTGCCAGCAGCTTGTCTGGCAGTAACTATGGCTACACCTTC. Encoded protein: CASSLSGSNYGYTF.

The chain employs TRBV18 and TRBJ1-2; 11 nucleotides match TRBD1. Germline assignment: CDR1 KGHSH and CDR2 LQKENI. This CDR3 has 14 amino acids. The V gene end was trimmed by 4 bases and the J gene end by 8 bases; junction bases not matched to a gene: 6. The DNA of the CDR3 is TGTGCCAGCTCACTCGGGACAGGGGGTGAGGGCTACACCTTC. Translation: CASSLGTGGEGYTF.

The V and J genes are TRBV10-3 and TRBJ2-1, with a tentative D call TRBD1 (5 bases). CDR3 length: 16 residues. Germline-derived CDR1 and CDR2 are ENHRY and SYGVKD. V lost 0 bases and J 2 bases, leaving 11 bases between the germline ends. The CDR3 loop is CAISESKAGPYNEQFF. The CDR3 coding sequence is TGTGCCATCAGTGAGTCGAAAGCAGGGCCCTACAATGAGCAGTTCTTC.

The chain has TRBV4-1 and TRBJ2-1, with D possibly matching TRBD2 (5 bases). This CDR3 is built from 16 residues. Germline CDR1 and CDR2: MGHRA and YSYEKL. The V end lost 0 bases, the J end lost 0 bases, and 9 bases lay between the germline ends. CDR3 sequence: CASSQDAGASYNEQFF. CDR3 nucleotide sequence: TGCGCCAGCAGCCAAGATGCGGGCGCCTCCTACAATGAGCAGTTCTTC.

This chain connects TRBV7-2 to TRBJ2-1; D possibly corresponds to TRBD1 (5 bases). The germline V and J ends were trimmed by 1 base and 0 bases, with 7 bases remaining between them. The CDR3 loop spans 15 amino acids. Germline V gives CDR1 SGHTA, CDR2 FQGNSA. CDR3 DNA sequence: TGTGCCAGCAGCTTAGAGGGGTTCTCCTACAATGAGCAGTTCTTC. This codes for CASSLEGFSYNEQFF.

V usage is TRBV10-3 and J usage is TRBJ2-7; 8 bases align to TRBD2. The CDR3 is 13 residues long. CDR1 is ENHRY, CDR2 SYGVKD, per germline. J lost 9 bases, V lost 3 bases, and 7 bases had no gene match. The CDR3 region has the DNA TGTGCCATCAGTGAAATGGTAGCGGGGTGGCAGTACTTC. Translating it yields CAISEMVAGWQYF.

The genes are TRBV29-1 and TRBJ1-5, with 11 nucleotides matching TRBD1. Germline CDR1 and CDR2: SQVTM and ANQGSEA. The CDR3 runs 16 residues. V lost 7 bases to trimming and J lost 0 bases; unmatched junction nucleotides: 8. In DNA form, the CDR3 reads TGCAGCGCCTCTTTAGGGACAGGGGGTAGCAATCAGCCCCAGCATTTT. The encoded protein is CSASLGTGGSNQPQHF.

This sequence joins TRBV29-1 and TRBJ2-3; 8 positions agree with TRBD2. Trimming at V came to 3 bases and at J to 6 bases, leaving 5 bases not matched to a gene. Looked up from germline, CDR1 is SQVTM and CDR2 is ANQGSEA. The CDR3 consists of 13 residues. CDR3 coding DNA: TGCAGCGTTGATGTAGCGGGATCCGATACGCAGTATTTT. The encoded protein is CSVDVAGSDTQYF.

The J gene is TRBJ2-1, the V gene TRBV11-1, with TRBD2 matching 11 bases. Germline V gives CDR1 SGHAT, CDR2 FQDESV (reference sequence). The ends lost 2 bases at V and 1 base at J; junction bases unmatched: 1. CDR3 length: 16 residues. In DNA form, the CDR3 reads TGTGCCAGCAGCTTATTAGCGGGAGGGTCCTACAATGAGCAGTTCTTC. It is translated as CASSLLAGGSYNEQFF.

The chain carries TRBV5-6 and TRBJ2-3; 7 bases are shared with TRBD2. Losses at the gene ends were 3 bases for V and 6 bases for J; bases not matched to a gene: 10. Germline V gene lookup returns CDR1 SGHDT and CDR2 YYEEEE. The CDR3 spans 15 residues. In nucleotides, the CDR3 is TGTGCCAGCAGCTGGTCCCTAGCGGCCCCCGATACGCAGTATTTT. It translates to CASSWSLAAPDTQYF. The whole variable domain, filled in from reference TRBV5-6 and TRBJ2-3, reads DAGVTQSPTHLIKTRGQQVTLRCSPKSGHDTVSWYQQALGQGPQFIFQYYEEEERQRGNFPDRFSGHQFPNYSSELNVNALLLGDSALYLCASSWSLAAPDTQYFGPGTRLTVL.

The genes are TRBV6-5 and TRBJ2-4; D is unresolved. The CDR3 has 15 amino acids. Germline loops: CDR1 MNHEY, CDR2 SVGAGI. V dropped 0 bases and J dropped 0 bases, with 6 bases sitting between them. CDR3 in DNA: TGTGCCAGCAGTTACTCGACTCGAGCCAAAAACATTCAGTACTTC. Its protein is CASSYSTRAKNIQYF.

The CDR3 nucleotides are TGTGCCAGTAGTCCACGGGACTTGCCCCAAGAGACCCAGTACTTC. Amino acids: CASSPRDLPQETQYF. V usage is TRBV19 and J usage is TRBJ2-5, with a possible D match to TRBD2 (6 bases). Trimming left V 5 bases short and J 1 base short, with 14 bases between. The CDR3 extends over 15 amino acids. Germline lookup yields CDR1 LNHDA and CDR2 SQIVND (reference sequence).

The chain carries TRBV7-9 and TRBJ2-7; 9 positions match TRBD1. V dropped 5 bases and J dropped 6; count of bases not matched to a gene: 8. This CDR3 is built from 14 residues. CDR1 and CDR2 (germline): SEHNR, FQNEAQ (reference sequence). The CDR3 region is CASSPRDRVTEQYF. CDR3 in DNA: TGTGCCAGCAGCCCACGGGACAGGGTTACCGAGCAGTACTTC.